This T cell receptor (beta chain) is from a study of CD8 T cells in ankylosing spondylitis. Study outcomes and limitations: Disease-linked clones were reportedly significantly enriched in matched ankylosing spondylitis synovial fluid.

Using its own MiXCR run on the 5' RACE reads, TCRdb lists one record per CDR3 protein. The repertoire consists of some 92,000 distinct CDR3 sequences, with under 30% occurring once and the leading ten covering 45% to 65%. Points on this clonotype: Antigen specificity is unknown.

Germline loops: CDR1 SGHAT, CDR2 FQDESV (reference sequence). CDR3 length: 12 residues. With V trimmed by 5 bases and J by 9 bases, 4 bases remained unmatched. Sequencing was performed on blood, either unsorted or a sorted T cell fraction (not recorded which). The sequence derives from a male donor with ankylosing spondylitis or in good health (not recorded which). The genes are TRBV11-1 and TRBJ2-1; 7 nucleotides align to TRBD1. The CDR3 DNA follows: TGTGCCAGCAGCCAGGGGGTTACTGAGCAGTTCTTC. This gives the protein CASSQGVTEQFF.